The 3 T cell receptor beta chains given below trace back to one sample, sequenced in a study of T cell changes during pregnancy in multiple sclerosis. TCRdb's copy holds only in-frame clones and misses some; the assay was immunoSEQ multiplex PCR. The sample yields about 40,000 clones, around 94% seen once. Sequenced material: peripheral blood, taken before pregnancy. The receptors originated from a female donor with multiple sclerosis, enrolled in a pregnancy study.

The chain carries TRBV7-2 and TRBJ2-2; TRBD1 agrees at 8 bases. J lost 5 bases, V lost 5 bases, and 7 bases had no gene match. CDR1 and CDR2 from the germline V gene are SGHTA and FQGNSA. This CDR3 contains 15 residues. This CDR3 reads CASSPGQAGTGELFF. CDR3 DNA: TGTGCCAGCAGCCCGGGACAGGCAGGGACCGGGGAGCTGTTTTTT.

The V gene is TRBV18, the J gene TRBJ2-2; 14 bases are shared with TRBD2. V was pared by 5 bases and J by 3 bases, with 8 bases of the junction left unmatched. Per germline, CDR1 KGHSH and CDR2 LQKENI. The CDR3 covers 18 residues. The CDR3 loop reads CASSEPGLAGVDTGELFF. CDR3 bases: TGTGCCAGCTCAGAACCGGGACTAGCGGGAGTTGACACCGGGGAGCTGTTTTTT.

This chain joins TRBV9 and TRBJ2-7, with D tentatively TRBD1 (6 bases). Germline V CDR1 and CDR2: SGDLS, YYNGEE. The length of the CDR3 is 12 residues. The CDR3 coding sequence is TGTGACACCGGGGACACTAATTACGAGCAGTACTTC. As protein: CDTGDTNYEQYF.